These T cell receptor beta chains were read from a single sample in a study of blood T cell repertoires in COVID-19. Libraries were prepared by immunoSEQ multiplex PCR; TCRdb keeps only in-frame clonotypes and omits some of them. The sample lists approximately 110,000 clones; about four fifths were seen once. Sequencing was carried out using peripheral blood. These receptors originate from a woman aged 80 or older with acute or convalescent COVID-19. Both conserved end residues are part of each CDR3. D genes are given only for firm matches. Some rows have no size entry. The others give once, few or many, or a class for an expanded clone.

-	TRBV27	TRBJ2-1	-	TGTGCCAGCAGTTTAACCGGGGTTAATGAGCAGTTCTTC	CASSLTGVNEQFF
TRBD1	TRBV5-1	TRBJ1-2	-	TGCGCCAGCGGGACAGTAGAAGCTAACTATGGCTACACCTTC	CASGTVEANYGYTF
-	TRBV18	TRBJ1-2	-	TGTGCCAGCTCACCTGTGACAGACCGTAACTATGGCTACACCTTC	CASSPVTDRNYGYTF
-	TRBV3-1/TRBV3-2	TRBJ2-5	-	TGTGCCAGCAGCCAACTGCGTGAGACCCAGTACTTC	CASSQLRETQYF
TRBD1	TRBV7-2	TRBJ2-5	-	TGTGCCAGCAGCTTAGCTCGGACAGGGGGAGAGACCCAGTACTTC	CASSLARTGGETQYF
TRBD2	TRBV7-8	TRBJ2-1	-	TGTGCCAGCAGCTTCCGGTCTAGCGGAGGGGATGAGCAGTTCTTC	CASSFRSSGGDEQFF
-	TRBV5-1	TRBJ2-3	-	TGCGCCAGCAGCTTGGGATCGGGGAGCACAGATACGCAGTATTTT	CASSLGSGSTDTQYF
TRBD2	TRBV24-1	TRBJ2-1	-	TGTGCCACCAGTGACCGAACTAGCGGGAGAGTCTGGAATGAGCAGTTCTTC	CATSDRTSGRVWNEQFF
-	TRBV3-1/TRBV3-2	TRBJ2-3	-	TGTGCCAGCAGCCAAGGCAGGGCCACAGATACGCAGTATTTT	CASSQGRATDTQYF
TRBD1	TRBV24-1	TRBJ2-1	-	TGTGCCACCAGTGATTCCCGACAGGGTGGGGGTAATGAGCAGTTCTTC	CATSDSRQGGGNEQFF
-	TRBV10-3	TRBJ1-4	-	TGTGCCATCAGTGAGTCCACAGGGTTTAATGAAAAACTGTTTTTT	CAISESTGFNEKLFF
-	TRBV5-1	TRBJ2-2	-	TGCGCCAGCAGCTTACGGAGTGGCACCGGGGAGCTGTTTTTT	CASSLRSGTGELFF
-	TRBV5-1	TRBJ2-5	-	TGCGCCAGTGTGGATCTAGGATCTGAGACCCAGTACTTC	CASVDLGSETQYF
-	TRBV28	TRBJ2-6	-	TGTGCCAGCAGTTTACGTTCTGGGGCCAACGTCCTGACTTTC	CASSLRSGANVLTF
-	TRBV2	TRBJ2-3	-	TGTGCCAGCAGAAACAGGGCTAGCACAGATACGCAGTATTTT	CASRNRASTDTQYF
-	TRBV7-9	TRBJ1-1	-	TGTGCCAGCAGCTTAGCGAATGGCAGGGGATCTGGAGCTTTCTTT	CASSLANGRGSGAFF
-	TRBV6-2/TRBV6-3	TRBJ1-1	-	TGTGCCAGCAGCTATGACAAAGGGGTTGAGGCTTTCTTT	CASSYDKGVEAFF
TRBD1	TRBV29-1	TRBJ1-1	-	TGCAGCGTTGATACCGGGACAGGGGAAGCTTTCTTT	CSVDTGTGEAFF
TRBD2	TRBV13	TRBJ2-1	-	TGTGCCAGCAGCTTAGTGGGACTAGCGGGTAACAATGAGCAGTTCTTC	CASSLVGLAGNNEQFF
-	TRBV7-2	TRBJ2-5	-	TGTGCCAGCAGCTTAGTAACTAGAGTTCAAGAGACCCAGTACTTC	CASSLVTRVQETQYF
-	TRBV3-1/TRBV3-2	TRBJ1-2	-	TGTGCCAGCAGCCAAGGACAGCTCTATGGCTACACCTTC	CASSQGQLYGYTF
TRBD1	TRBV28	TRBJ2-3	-	TGTGCCAGCAGTGTTAGACAGGGTGGCACAGATACGCAGTATTTT	CASSVRQGGTDTQYF
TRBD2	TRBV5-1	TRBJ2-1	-	TGCGCCAGCAGTGGAGGAGCGGGGCACGATGAGCAGTTCTTC	CASSGGAGHDEQFF
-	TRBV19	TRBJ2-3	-	TGTGCCAGTAGGTCAAGGGGGACGCAAAGCACAGATACGCAGTATTTT	CASRSRGTQSTDTQYF
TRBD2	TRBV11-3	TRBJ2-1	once	TGTGCCAGCAGCTTAGCTAAGGGGCTAGCGGGTTACAATGAGCAGTTCTTC	CASSLAKGLAGYNEQFF
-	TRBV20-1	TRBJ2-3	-	TGCAGTGCTAGTTATCCGAGCACAGATACGCAGTATTTT	CSASYPSTDTQYF
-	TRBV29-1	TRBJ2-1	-	TGCAGCGTGAGCCGGGAAAACAATGAGCAGTTCTTC	CSVSRENNEQFF
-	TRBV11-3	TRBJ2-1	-	TGTGCCAGCAGCTTAGTTTCGGGAACAGGGAATGAGCAGTTCTTC	CASSLVSGTGNEQFF
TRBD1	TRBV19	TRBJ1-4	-	TGTGCCAGTAGTACCGGACAGGCGGCTGCTAATGAAAAACTGTTTTTT	CASSTGQAAANEKLFF
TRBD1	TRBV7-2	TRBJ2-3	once	TGTGCCACCGGACAGGGAACAGATACGCAGTATTTT	CATGQGTDTQYF
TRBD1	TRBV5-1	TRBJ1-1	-	TGCGCCAGCAGCTTGGCGGGACAGGGAGAAGCTTTCTTT	CASSLAGQGEAFF
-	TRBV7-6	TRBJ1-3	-	TGTGCCAGCAGCTCTGGGGGCGGGAGGCTCTCTGGAAACACCATATATTTT	CASSSGGGRLSGNTIYF
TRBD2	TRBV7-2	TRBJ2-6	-	TGTGCCAGCAGCTTACGGGGCGGGAGTTACTCTGGGGCCAACGTCCTGACTTTC	CASSLRGGSYSGANVLTF
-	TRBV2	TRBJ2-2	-	TGTGCCAGCAGTGAGAATGGCGTGACAATCACCGGGGAGCTGTTTTTT	CASSENGVTITGELFF
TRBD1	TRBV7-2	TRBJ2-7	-	TGTGCCAGCAGCCTAAGCCAGGGGGCCTCCTACGAGCAGTACTTC	CASSLSQGASYEQYF
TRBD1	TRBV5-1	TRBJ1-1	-	TGCGCCAGCTTTTCGGACAGGGGAAAAGCTTTCTTT	CASFSDRGKAFF
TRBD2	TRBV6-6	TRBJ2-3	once	TGTGCCAGCAGTCCCGGGACTAGCGGGAGGGCCCTAGATACGCAGTATTTT	CASSPGTSGRALDTQYF
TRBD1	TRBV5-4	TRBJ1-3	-	TGTGCCAGCAGCTCGACAGGGCGCTCTGGAAACACCATATATTTT	CASSSTGRSGNTIYF
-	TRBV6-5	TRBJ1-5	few	TGTGCCAGCAGCCCGACAGGCCCCGGAGGTCAGCCCCAGCATTTT	CASSPTGPGGQPQHF
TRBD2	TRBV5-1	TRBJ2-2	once	TGCGCCAGCAGCCCGAAAACTAGCGGGAGAATTACCGGGGAGCTGTTTTTT	CASSPKTSGRITGELFF
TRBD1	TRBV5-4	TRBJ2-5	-	TGTGCCAGCAGCTTGGCCGGGACAGGTGGGGAGACCCAGTACTTC	CASSLAGTGGETQYF
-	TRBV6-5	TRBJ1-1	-	TGTGCCAGCATCGAAACTGCTGAAGCTTTCTTT	CASIETAEAFF
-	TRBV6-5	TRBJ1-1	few	TGTGCCAGCAGTTACTACGGTGAAGCTTTCTTT	CASSYYGEAFF
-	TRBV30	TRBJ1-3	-	TGTGCCTGGAGTCCGACAATTGCTGGAAACACCATATATTTT	CAWSPTIAGNTIYF
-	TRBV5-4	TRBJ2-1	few	TGTGCCAGCAGCCCGGCCGGGACTTCCTACAATGAGCAGTTCTTC	CASSPAGTSYNEQFF
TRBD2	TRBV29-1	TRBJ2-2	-	TGCAGCGTTAGGTTACTAGCGGGGGCTGGGGAGCTGTTTTTT	CSVRLLAGAGELFF
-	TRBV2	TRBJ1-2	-	TGTGCCAGCAGTGAACTCGCGGGCACGGAGGGCTACACCTTC	CASSELAGTEGYTF
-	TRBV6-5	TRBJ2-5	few	TGTGCCAGCAGTTACTCGATCCTCGGGGAGACCCAGTACTTC	CASSYSILGETQYF
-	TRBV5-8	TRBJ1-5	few	TGTGCCAGCAGCCCTAGAGGGACAACTCAGCCCCAGCATTTT	CASSPRGTTQPQHF
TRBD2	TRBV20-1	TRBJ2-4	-	TGCAGCGGGACTAGCGGAAACATTCAGTACTTC	CSGTSGNIQYF
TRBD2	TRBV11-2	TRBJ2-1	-	TGTGCCAGCAGCTCTCCTGGGACTAGCGGGAGGGCCTACAATGAGCAGTTCTTC	CASSSPGTSGRAYNEQFF
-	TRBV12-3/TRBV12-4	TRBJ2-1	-	TGTGCCAGCAGATTAGACTCGGACAATGAGCAGTTCTTC	CASRLDSDNEQFF